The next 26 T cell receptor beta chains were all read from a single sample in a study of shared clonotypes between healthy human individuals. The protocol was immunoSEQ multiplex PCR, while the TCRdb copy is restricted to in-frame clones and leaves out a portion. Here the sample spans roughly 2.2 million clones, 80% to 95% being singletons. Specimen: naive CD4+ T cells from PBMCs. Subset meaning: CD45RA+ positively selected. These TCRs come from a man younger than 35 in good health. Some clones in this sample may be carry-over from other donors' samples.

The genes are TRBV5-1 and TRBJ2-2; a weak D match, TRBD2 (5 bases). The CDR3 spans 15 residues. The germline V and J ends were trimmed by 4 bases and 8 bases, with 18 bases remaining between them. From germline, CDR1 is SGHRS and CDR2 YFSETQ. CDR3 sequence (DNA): TGCGCCAGCAGCCCCCACCCGGCTGAGGGTGGGGAGCTGTTTTTT. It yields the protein CASSPHPAEGGELFF.

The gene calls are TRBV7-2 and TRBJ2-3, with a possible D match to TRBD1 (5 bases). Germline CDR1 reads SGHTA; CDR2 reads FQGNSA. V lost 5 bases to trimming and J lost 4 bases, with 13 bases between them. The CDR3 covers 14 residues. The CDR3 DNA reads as TGTGCCAGCAGCAAACCTCAGGGTGCAGATACGCAGTATTTT. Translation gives CASSKPQGADTQYF.

The CDR3 DNA reads as TGCGCCAGCAGCCTTAGCCCGGGACAGAGATACGAGCAGTACTTC. Translating gives CASSLSPGQRYEQYF. The chain has TRBV10-2 and TRBJ2-5; 7 bases line up with TRBD1. The better agreement between TRBJ2-7 and the DNA end casts doubt on the J call. Germline V CDR1 and CDR2: WSHSY, SAAADI. The CDR3 is made up of 15 amino acids.

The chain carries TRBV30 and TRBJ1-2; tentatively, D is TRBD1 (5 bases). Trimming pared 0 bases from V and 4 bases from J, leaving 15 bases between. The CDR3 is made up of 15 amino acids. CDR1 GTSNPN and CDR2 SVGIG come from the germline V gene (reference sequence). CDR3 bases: TGTGCCTGGAGTGTTGGGACGGGAGGACTCTATGGCTACACCTTC. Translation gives CAWSVGTGGLYGYTF.

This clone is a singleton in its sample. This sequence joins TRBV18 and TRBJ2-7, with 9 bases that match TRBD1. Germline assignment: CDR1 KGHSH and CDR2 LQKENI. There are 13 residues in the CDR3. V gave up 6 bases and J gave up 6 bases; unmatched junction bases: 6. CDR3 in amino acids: CASSPGTGTEQYF. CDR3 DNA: TGTGCCAGCTCTCCCGGGACAGGGACCGAGCAGTACTTC.

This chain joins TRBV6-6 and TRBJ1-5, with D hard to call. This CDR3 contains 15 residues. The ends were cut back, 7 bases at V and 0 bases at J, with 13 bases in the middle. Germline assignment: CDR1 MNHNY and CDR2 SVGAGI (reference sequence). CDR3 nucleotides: TGTGCCAGCAAGGCAGACCTAAATAGCAATCAGCCCCAGCATTTT. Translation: CASKADLNSNQPQHF.

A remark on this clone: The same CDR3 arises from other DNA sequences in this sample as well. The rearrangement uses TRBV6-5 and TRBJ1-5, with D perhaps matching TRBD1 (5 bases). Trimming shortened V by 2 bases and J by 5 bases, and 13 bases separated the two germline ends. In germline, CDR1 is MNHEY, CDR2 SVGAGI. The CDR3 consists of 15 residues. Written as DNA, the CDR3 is TGTGCCAGCAGTTACGGGGGGGGGTTGGATCAGCCCCAGCATTTT. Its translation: CASSYGGGLDQPQHF.

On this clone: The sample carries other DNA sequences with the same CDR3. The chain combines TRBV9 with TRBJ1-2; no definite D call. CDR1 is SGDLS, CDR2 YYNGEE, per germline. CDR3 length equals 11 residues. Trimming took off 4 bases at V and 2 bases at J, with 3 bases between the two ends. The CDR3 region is CASSTNYGYTF. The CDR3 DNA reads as TGTGCCAGCAGCACCAACTATGGCTACACCTTC.

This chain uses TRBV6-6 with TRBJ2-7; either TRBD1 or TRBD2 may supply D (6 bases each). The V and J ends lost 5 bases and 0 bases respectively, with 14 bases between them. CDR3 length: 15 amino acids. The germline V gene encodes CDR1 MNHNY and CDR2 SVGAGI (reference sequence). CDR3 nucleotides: TGTGCCAGCAGTCAGGGGACGGGAGTCTCCTACGAGCAGTACTTC. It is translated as CASSQGTGVSYEQYF.

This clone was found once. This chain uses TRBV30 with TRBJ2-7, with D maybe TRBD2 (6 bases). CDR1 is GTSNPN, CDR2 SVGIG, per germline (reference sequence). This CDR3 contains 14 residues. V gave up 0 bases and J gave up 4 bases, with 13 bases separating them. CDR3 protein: CAWSVAAGGYEQYF. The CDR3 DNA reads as TGTGCCTGGAGTGTGGCAGCGGGTGGTTACGAGCAGTACTTC.

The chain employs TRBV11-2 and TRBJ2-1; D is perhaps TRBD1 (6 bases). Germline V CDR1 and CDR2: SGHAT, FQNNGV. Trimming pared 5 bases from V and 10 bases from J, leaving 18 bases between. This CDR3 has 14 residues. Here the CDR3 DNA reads TGTGCCAGCAGCCAGGGGACGGGCCTGGGGGAGCAGTTCTTC. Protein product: CASSQGTGLGEQFF.

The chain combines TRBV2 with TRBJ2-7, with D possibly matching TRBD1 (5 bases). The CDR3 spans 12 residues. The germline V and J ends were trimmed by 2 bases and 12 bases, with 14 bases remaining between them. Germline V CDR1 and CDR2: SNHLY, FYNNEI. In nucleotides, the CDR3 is TGTGCCAGCAGTGAAAACAGGCACCTAGGGTACTTC. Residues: CASSENRHLGYF.

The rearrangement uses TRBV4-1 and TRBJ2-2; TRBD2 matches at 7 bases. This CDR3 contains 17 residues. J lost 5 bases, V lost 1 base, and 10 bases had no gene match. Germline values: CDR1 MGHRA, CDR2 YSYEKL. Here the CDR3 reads CASSQGMTSSWTGELFF. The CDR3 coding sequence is TGCGCCAGCAGCCAAGGGATGACTAGCAGCTGGACCGGGGAGCTGTTTTTT.

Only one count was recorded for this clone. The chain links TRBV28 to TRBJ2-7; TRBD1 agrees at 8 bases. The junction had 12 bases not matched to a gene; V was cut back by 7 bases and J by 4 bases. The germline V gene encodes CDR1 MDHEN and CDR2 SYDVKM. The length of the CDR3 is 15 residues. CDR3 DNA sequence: TGTGCCAGCAAACCGACAGGGGAAGGTCGGTACGAGCAGTACTTC. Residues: CASKPTGEGRYEQYF.

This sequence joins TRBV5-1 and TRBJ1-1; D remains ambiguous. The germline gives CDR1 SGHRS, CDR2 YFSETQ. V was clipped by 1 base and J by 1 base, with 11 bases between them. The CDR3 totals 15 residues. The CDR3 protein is CASSLTERTNTEAFF. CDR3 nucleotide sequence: TGCGCCAGCAGCTTGACAGAGAGGACGAACACTGAAGCTTTCTTT.

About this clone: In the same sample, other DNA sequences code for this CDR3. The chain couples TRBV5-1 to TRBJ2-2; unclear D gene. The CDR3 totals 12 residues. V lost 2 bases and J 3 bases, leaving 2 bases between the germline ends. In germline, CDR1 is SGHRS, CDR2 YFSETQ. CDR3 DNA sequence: TGCGCCAGCAGCTTTGACACCGGGGAGCTGTTTTTT. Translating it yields CASSFDTGELFF.

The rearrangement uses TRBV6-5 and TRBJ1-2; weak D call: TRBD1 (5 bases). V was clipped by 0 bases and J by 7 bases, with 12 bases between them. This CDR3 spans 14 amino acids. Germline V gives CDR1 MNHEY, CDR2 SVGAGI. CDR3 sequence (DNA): TGTGCCAGCAGTTACTCGAAGCCGGGACCTGGCTACACCTTC. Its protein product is CASSYSKPGPGYTF.

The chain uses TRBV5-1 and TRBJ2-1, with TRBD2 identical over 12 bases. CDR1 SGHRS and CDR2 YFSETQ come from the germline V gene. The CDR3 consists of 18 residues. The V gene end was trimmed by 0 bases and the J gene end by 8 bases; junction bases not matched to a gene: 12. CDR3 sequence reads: CASSLGDLAGGQPHEQFF. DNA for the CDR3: TGCGCCAGCAGCTTGGGGGACCTAGCGGGAGGGCAACCCCATGAGCAGTTCTTC.

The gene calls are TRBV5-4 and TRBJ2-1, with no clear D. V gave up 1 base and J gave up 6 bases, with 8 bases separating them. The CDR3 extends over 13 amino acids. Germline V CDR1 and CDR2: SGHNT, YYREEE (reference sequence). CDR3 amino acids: CASSLTTTNEQFF. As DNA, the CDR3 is TGTGCCAGCAGCTTGACTACTACCAATGAGCAGTTCTTC.

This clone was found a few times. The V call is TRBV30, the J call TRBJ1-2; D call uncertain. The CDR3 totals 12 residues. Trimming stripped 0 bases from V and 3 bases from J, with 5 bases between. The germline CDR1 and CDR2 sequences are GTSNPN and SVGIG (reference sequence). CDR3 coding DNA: TGTGCCTGGAGTGTAGTCCACTATGGCTACACCTTC. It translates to CAWSVVHYGYTF.

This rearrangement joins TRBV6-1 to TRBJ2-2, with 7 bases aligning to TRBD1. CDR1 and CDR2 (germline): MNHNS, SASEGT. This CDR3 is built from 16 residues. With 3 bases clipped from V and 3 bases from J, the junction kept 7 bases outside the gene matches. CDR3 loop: CASSDVRGQYTGELFF. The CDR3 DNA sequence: TGTGCCAGCAGTGATGTAAGGGGACAGTACACCGGGGAGCTGTTTTTT.

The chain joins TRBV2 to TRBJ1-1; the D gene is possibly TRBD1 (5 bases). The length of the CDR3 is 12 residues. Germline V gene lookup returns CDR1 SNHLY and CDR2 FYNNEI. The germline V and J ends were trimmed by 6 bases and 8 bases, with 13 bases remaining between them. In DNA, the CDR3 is TGTGCCAGCAGGATACCACCAGGGGAAGCTTTCTTT. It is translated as CASRIPPGEAFF.

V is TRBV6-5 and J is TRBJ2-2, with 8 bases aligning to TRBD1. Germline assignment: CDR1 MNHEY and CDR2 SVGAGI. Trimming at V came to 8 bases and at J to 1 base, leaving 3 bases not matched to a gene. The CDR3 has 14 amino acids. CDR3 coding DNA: TGTGCCAGCTCCGGGACAGGGAACACCGGGGAGCTGTTTTTT. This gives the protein CASSGTGNTGELFF.

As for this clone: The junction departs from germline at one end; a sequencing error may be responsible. Here the CDR3 reads CAMSGSASTQYF. Written as DNA, the CDR3 is TGTGCCATGAGTGGGTCCGCTAGTACGCAGTATTTT. The J gene is TRBJ2-3, the V gene TRBV10-3; D unclear. In germline, CDR1 is ENHRY, CDR2 SYGVKD. This CDR3 has 12 residues.

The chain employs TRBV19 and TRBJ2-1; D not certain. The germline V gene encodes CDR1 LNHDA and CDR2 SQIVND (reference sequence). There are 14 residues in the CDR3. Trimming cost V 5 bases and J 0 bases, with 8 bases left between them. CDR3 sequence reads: CASSSRSSYNEQFF. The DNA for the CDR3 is TGTGCCAGTAGTTCACGGAGCTCCTACAATGAGCAGTTCTTC.

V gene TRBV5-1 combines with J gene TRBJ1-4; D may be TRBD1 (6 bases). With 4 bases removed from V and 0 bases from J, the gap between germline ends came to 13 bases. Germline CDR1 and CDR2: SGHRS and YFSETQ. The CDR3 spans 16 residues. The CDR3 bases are TGCGCCAGCAGCCCCGGACAGCTTGCAACTAATGAAAAACTGTTTTTT. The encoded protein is CASSPGQLATNEKLFF. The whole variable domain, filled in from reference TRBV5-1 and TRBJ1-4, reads KAGVTQTPRYLIKTRGQQVTLSCSPISGHRSVSWYQQTPGQGLQFLFEYFSETQRNKGNFPGRFSGRQFSNSRSEMNVSTLELGDSALYLCASSPGQLATNEKLFFGSGTQLSVL.